These 20 T cell receptor beta chains originate from one sample sequenced in a study of CD8 T cells in Susac syndrome. RNA in amounts of about 0.45 to 1 ug was reverse transcribed with random hexamers. TCRdb fed the immunoSEQ multiplex PCR reads into MiXCR, producing one record per CDR3 protein. The data show 200,000 or so distinct CDR3 sequences, more than 85% seen once. Sequenced: CD8+ T cells from PBMCs. These receptor sequences come from a human donor with Susac syndrome.

V usage is TRBV13 and J usage is TRBJ2-2; unclear D gene. The germline CDR1 and CDR2 sequences are PRHDT and FYEKMQ (reference sequence). The CDR3 is 15 residues long. V lost 5 bases and J 4 bases, leaving 14 bases between the germline ends. The CDR3: CASSPSSGSTGELFF. DNA of the CDR3: TGTGCCAGCAGCCCCTCTTCTGGGTCCACCGGGGAGCTGTTTTTT. The variable domain in full, with the rest retrieved from reference TRBV13 and TRBJ2-2, is AAGVIQSPRHLIKEKRETATLKCYPIPRHDTVYWYQQGPGQDPQFLISFYEKMQSDKGSIPDRFSAQQFSDYHSELNMSSLELGDSALYFCASSPSSGSTGELFFGEGSRLTVL.

This clonotype was recorded only once. The rearrangement links TRBV12-3 or TRBV12-4 to TRBJ2-7; D remains ambiguous. This CDR3 has 14 residues. Trimming pared 8 bases from V and 2 bases from J, leaving 16 bases between. CDR3 sequence reads: CASSSQSFPYEQYF. CDR3 DNA sequence: TGTGCCAGCTCCTCACAATCGTTCCCCTACGAGCAGTACTTC.

The rearrangement joins TRBV12-3 or TRBV12-4 to TRBJ2-7, with no clear D. Trimming took off 6 bases at V and 7 bases at J, with 13 bases between the two ends. The CDR3 totals 12 residues. CDR3: CASSITLFEQYF. The CDR3 DNA sequence: TGTGCCAGCAGCATAACCCTGTTTGAGCAGTACTTC.

The chain recombines TRBV7-2 with TRBJ1-5; D is unresolved. Germline V CDR1 and CDR2: SGHTA, FQGNSA. Trimming stripped 3 bases from V and 7 bases from J, with 7 bases between. The CDR3 is made up of 12 amino acids. Written as DNA, the CDR3 is TGTGCCAGCAGCTTCAATCGCCAGCCCCAGCATTTT. Translating gives CASSFNRQPQHF.

This clonotype was detected only a few times. The CDR3 DNA is TGTGCCAGCAGCCCTAGATCCTACGAGCAGTACTTC. Its protein product is CASSPRSYEQYF. V gene TRBV11-1 combines with J gene TRBJ2-7; no firm D call. The CDR3 sequence is 12 residues long. V lost 5 bases, J lost 1 base, and 6 bases lay in between. Germline-derived CDR1 and CDR2 are SGHAT and FQDESV (reference sequence). The variable domain in full, with the rest retrieved from reference TRBV11-1 and TRBJ2-7, is EAEVAQSPRYKITEKSQAVAFWCDPISGHATLYWYRQILGQGPELLVQFQDESVVDDSQLPKDRFSAERLKGVDSTLKIQPAELGDSAMYLCASSPRSYEQYFGPGTRLTVT.

The rearrangement links TRBV6-5 to TRBJ2-1, with D possibly matching TRBD1 (6 bases). The CDR3 extends over 15 amino acids. Trimming shortened V by 2 bases and J by 6 bases, and 14 bases separated the two germline ends. Germline CDR1 reads MNHEY; CDR2 reads SVGAGI. In DNA form, the CDR3 reads TGTGCCAGCAGTTACGTGGCAGGGGTGGGCAATGAGCAGTTCTTC. Translation: CASSYVAGVGNEQFF.

The rearrangement uses TRBV7-3 and TRBJ2-1, with D tentatively TRBD2 (7 bases). Trimming left V 5 bases short and J 6 bases short, with 23 bases between. This CDR3 comprises 17 residues. Germline V gene lookup returns CDR1 SGHTA and CDR2 FQGTGA. The CDR3 DNA reads as TGTGCCAGCAGCCTCTCCGTGGGGGCGGGGGACGTCAATGAGCAGTTCTTC. Translation gives CASSLSVGAGDVNEQFF.

The chain recombines TRBV3-1 with TRBJ2-2, with 7 positions matching TRBD2. The CDR3 has 17 amino acids. J was trimmed by 2 bases and V by 1 base; bases with no gene match: 7. CDR1 is LGHDT and CDR2 is YNNKEL in the germline V gene (reference sequence). The CDR3 DNA reads TGTGCCAGCAGCCAAGCCGCTAGCGGAGCCAACACCGGGGAGCTGTTTTTT. Its protein product is CASSQAASGANTGELFF. Full variable domain (outside the CDR3, taken from reference TRBV3-1 and TRBJ2-2): DTAVSQTPKYLVTQMGNDKSIKCEQNLGHDTMYWYKQDSKKFLKIMFSYNNKELIINETVPNRFSPKSPDKAHLNLHINSLELGDSAVYFCASSQAASGANTGELFFGEGSRLTVL.

The chain uses TRBV11-2 and TRBJ1-5; a possible D gene is TRBD1 (5 bases). V was shortened by 0 bases and J by 7 bases, with 10 bases between the two germline ends. This CDR3 comprises 14 residues. Germline loops: CDR1 SGHAT, CDR2 FQNNGV. CDR3 loop: CASSLDGGDQPQHF. Here the CDR3 DNA reads TGTGCCAGCAGCTTAGATGGGGGGGACCAGCCCCAGCATTTT.

The chain is built from TRBV6-5 and TRBJ2-7; D possibly corresponds to TRBD2 (6 bases). The CDR3 runs to 16 residues. The germline CDR1 and CDR2 sequences are MNHEY and SVGAGI. Trimming removed 0 bases at V and 4 bases at J, with 16 bases between. The CDR3 region is CASSYSIGEATYEQYF. For the CDR3, the DNA is TGTGCCAGCAGTTACTCGATCGGGGAGGCGACGTACGAGCAGTACTTC.

The chain couples TRBV30 to TRBJ2-7; D gene unclear. Germline loops: CDR1 GTSNPN, CDR2 SVGIG (reference sequence). V dropped 3 bases and J dropped 5 bases, with 17 bases sitting between them. This CDR3 comprises 14 residues. CDR3 loop: CAWRVESPGNEQYF. CDR3 sequence (DNA): TGTGCCTGGAGGGTAGAAAGTCCTGGGAACGAGCAGTACTTC.

J is TRBJ1-2 and V is TRBV18, with D perhaps matching TRBD1 (5 bases). V was shortened by 5 bases and J by 8 bases, with 9 bases between the two germline ends. The CDR3 length is 11 residues. The germline CDR1 and CDR2 sequences are KGHSH and LQKENI. CDR3 residues: CASSSTAGYTF. Here the CDR3 DNA reads TGTGCCAGCTCATCGACAGCAGGCTACACCTTC.

This CDR3 reads CASTPGGVSPLHF. Here the CDR3 DNA reads TGTGCCAGTACCCCGGGAGGCGTTTCACCCCTCCACTTT. The chain is built from TRBV19 and TRBJ1-6, with no clear D. CDR1 LNHDA and CDR2 SQIVND come from the germline V gene (reference sequence). CDR3 length equals 13 residues. The germline V and J ends were trimmed by 7 bases and 9 bases, with 13 bases remaining between them. Full variable domain (rest looked up from reference TRBV19 and TRBJ1-6): DGGITQSPKYLFRKEGQNVTLSCEQNLNHDAMYWYRQDPGQGLRLIYYSQIVNDFQKGDIAEGYSVSREKKESFPLTVTSAQKNPTAFYLCASTPGGVSPLHFGNGTRLTVT.

The rearrangement joins TRBV29-1 to TRBJ2-5; 14 bases are a match to TRBD2. This CDR3 has 18 amino acids. Germline V gives CDR1 SQVTM, CDR2 ANQGSEA. V gave up 5 bases and J gave up 0 bases; unmatched junction bases: 11. CDR3: CSVRKGLAGVSYQETQYF. The DNA of the CDR3 is TGCAGCGTTCGGAAGGGACTAGCGGGAGTTTCGTACCAAGAGACCCAGTACTTC. The full variable domain, in which reference TRBV29-1 and TRBJ2-5 provide the parts outside the CDR3, is SAVISQKPSRDICQRGTSLTIQCQVDSQVTMMFWYRQQPGQSLTLIATANQGSEATYESGFVIDKFPISRPNLTFSTLTVSNMSPEDSSIYLCSVRKGLAGVSYQETQYFGPGTRLLVL.

This clonotype is a singleton in its sample. The rearrangement joins TRBV4-1 to TRBJ2-3; TRBD2 matches at 7 bases. Germline CDR1 and CDR2: MGHRA and YSYEKL. The V segment lost 0 bases and the J segment 2 bases; nucleotides outside the gene matches: 11. The CDR3 covers 18 residues. DNA for the CDR3: TGCGCCAGCAGCCAAGAAACACAAGGAGCGGGGAACACAGATACGCAGTATTTT. Translated: CASSQETQGAGNTDTQYF.

The chain links TRBV15 to TRBJ1-2; the D gene is possibly TRBD1 (5 bases). The CDR3 has 14 amino acids. V was shortened by 1 base and J by 12 bases, with 18 bases between the two germline ends. Germline V gene sequence: CDR1 LNHNV, CDR2 YYDKDF (reference sequence). This CDR3 reads CATSRVPLGRDDTF. CDR3 sequence (DNA): TGTGCCACCAGCAGAGTTCCCCTCGGTCGGGACGACACCTTC.

This sequence joins TRBV3-1 and TRBJ2-7; D is possibly TRBD1 (5 bases). The length of the CDR3 is 14 residues. Germline values: CDR1 LGHDT, CDR2 YNNKEL (reference sequence). Trimming removed 0 bases at V and 3 bases at J, with 9 bases between. The CDR3 nucleotides read TGTGCCAGCAGCCAAGATTGGGGCATCTACGAGCAGTACTTC. Protein sequence: CASSQDWGIYEQYF.

The rearrangement joins TRBV4-2 to TRBJ2-3; unclear D gene. The CDR3 covers 15 residues. The germline V gene encodes CDR1 LGHNA and CDR2 YNFKEQ. V lost 0 bases and J 4 bases, leaving 11 bases between the germline ends. The CDR3 spells CASSQDLGGADTQYF. CDR3 in DNA: TGTGCCAGCAGCCAAGATTTAGGTGGCGCAGATACGCAGTATTTT.

J is TRBJ1-1 and V is TRBV9; D uncertain. With 5 bases removed from V and 0 bases from J, the gap between germline ends came to 5 bases. The length of the CDR3 is 12 residues. Germline loops: CDR1 SGDLS, CDR2 YYNGEE. This chain's CDR3 is CASRAMNTEAFF. As DNA, the CDR3 is TGTGCCAGCAGGGCCATGAACACTGAAGCTTTCTTT.

The V gene is TRBV29-1, the J gene TRBJ2-3; D gene uncertain. CDR1 SQVTM and CDR2 ANQGSEA come from the germline V gene. The V gene lost 3 bases and the J gene lost 4 bases, with 14 bases spanning the gap. The CDR3 is 14 residues long. In DNA form, the CDR3 reads TGCAGCGTTGACATCTCAAAGGTCTCAGATACGCAGTATTTT. This encodes CSVDISKVSDTQYF.